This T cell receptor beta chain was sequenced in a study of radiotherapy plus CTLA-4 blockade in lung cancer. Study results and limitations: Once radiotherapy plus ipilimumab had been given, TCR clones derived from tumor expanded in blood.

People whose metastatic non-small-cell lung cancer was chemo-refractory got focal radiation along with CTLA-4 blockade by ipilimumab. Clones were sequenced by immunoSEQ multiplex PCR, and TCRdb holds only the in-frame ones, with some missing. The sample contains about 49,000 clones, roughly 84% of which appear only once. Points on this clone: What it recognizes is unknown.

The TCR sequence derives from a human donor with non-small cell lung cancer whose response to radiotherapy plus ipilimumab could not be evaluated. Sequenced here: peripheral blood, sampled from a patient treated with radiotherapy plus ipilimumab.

The CDR3 DNA reads as TGTGCCAGCAGCTGGGAGGAAAAACTGTTTTTT. It encodes CASSWEEKLFF. The chain carries TRBV7-9 and TRBJ1-4; unclear D gene. The ends were cut back, 4 bases at V and 8 bases at J, with 5 bases in the middle. Germline V gene sequence: CDR1 SEHNR, CDR2 FQNEAQ (reference sequence). This CDR3 is built from 11 residues. The entire variable domain, with the rest obtained from reference TRBV7-9 and TRBJ1-4, is as follows: DTGVSQNPRHKITKRGQNVTFRCDPISEHNRLYWYRQTLGQGPEFLTYFQNEAQLEKSRLLSDRFSAERPKGSFSTLEIQRTEQGDSAMYLCASSWEEKLFFGSGTQLSVL.